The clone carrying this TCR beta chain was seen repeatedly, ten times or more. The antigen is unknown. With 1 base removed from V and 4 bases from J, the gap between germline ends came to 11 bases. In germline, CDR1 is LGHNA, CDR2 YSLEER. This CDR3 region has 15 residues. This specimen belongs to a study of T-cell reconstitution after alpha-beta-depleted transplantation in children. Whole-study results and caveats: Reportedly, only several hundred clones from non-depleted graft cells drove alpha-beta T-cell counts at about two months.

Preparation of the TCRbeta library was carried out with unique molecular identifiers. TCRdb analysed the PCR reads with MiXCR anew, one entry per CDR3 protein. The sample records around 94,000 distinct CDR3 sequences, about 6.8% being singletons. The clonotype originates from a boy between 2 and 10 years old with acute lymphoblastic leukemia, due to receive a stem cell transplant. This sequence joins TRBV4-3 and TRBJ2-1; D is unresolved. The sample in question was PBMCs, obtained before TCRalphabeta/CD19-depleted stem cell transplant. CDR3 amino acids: CASSQAALLYNEQFF. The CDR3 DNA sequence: TGCGCCAGCAGCCAAGCGGCCCTCCTATACAATGAGCAGTTCTTC.